This paragraph covers one T cell receptor (beta chain) sequence. Its antigen remains unidentified. Sequencing used immunoSEQ multiplex PCR; TCRdb keeps in-frame clones, though not all of them. The sample consists of over 20,000 clones, over 95% of them appearing once. These data belong to a study of T cells after posttransplantation cyclophosphamide. Notes on the study in general: Later blood repertoires were often dominated by clones from the donor CD8+ memory compartment. Recipient CMV seropositivity and CMV reactivation strongly tracked TRB clonality. Skin or GI-infiltrating T cells shared few TRB sequences with blood.

Cells defined as naive were viable CD3+CD4+ or CD3+CD8+ and CCR7+CD45RA+CD45RO-CD95-CD27+CD28+. On the day of bone marrow donation, the related graft donor provided peripheral blood. Germline CDR1 MNHEY, CDR2 SMNVEV (reference sequence). Trimming left V 2 bases short and J 2 bases short, with 11 bases between. There are 15 residues in the CDR3. This clonotype was obtained from a man between 50 and 59 years old in good health, CMV-negative, and a related stem cell transplant donor. The J gene is TRBJ2-3, the V gene TRBV27; D is unresolved. The sample comprised naive CD4+ T cells sorted from PBMCs. The CDR3 DNA reads as TGTGCCAGCAGTTTAAGCTACGCGAACACAGATACGCAGTATTTT. Its translation is CASSLSYANTDTQYF.